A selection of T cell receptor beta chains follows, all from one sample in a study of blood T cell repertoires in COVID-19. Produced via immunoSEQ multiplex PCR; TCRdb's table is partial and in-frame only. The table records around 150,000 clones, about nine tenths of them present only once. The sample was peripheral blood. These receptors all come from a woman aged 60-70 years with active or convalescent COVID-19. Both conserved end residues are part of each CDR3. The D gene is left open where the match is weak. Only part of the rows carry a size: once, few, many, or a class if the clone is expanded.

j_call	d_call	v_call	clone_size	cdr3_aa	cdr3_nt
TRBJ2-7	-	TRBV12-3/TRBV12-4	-	CASSPSYEQYF	TGTGCCAGCAGCCCATCCTACGAGCAGTACTTC
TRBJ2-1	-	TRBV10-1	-	CASSPRRGNRNEQFF	TGCGCCAGCAGCCCCAGAAGGGGGAATAGGAATGAGCAGTTCTTC
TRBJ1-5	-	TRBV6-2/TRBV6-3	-	CASSANRESNQPQHF	TGTGCCAGCAGTGCCAACAGGGAAAGCAATCAGCCCCAGCATTTT
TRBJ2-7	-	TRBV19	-	CATSRARDPIEQYF	TGTGCCACCTCCCGGGCGAGGGATCCCATCGAGCAGTACTTC
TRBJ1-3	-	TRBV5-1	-	CASSLDSPSGNTIYF	TGCGCCAGCAGCTTGGACAGTCCCTCTGGAAACACCATATATTTT
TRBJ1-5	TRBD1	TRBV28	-	CATQGQGGQPQHF	TGTGCCACCCAGGGACAGGGTGGACAGCCCCAGCATTTT
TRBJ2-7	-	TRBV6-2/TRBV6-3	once	CASSLGPGYEKYF	TGTGCCAGCAGTTTGGGTCCCGGGTACGAGAAGTACTTC
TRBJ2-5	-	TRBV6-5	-	CASSYSFGRGETQYF	TGTGCCAGCAGTTACTCTTTCGGAAGGGGAGAGACCCAGTACTTC
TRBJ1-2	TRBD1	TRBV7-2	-	CASRPQGGQGLAGYTF	TGTGCCAGCAGACCCCAGGGAGGACAGGGACTTGCTGGCTACACCTTC
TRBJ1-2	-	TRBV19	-	CATQTRGGNYGYTF	TGTGCCACCCAAACCCGGGGGGGCAACTATGGCTACACCTTC
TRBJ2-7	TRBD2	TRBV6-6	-	CASSYFGGEGQYF	TGTGCCAGCAGTTACTTTGGCGGGGAGGGGCAGTACTTC
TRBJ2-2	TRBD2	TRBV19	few	CASSIIAGGPGTGELFF	TGTGCCAGTAGTATTATAGCGGGGGGGCCCGGCACCGGGGAGCTGTTTTTT
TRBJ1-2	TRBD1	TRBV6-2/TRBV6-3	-	CASSYAGLRPLPGQGSFGYTF	TGTGCCAGCAGTTACGCTGGTCTACGCCCTTTACCGGGACAGGGATCATTCGGCTACACCTTC
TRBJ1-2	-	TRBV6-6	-	CASSGDGGIYGYTF	TGTGCCAGCAGTGGAGATGGGGGGATCTATGGCTACACCTTC
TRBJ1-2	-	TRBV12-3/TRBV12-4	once	CASSIDRPYGYTF	TGTGCCAGCAGTATAGACAGACCCTATGGCTACACCTTC
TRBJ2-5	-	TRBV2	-	CASSERLARGETQYF	TGTGCCAGCAGTGAGAGGCTAGCGAGGGGAGAGACCCAGTACTTC
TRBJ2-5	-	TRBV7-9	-	CASSPRQPQKETQYF	TGTGCCAGCAGTCCAAGGCAGCCACAGAAAGAGACCCAGTACTTC
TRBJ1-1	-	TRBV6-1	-	CASSEGVHEEAFF	TGTGCCAGCAGTGAAGGCGTGCACGAGGAAGCTTTCTTT
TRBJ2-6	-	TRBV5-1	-	CASSLGSSGANVLTF	TGCGCCAGCAGCTTGGGGAGCTCTGGGGCCAACGTCCTGACTTTC
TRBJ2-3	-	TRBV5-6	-	CASSATGTADTQYF	TGTGCCAGCAGCGCCACAGGGACGGCAGATACGCAGTATTTT
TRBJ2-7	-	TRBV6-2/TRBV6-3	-	CASSQNEQYF	TGTGCCAGCAGTCAAAACGAGCAGTACTTC
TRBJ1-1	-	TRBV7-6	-	CASSLGPPTVNTEAFF	TGTGCCAGCAGCTTAGGCCCACCGACAGTGAACACTGAAGCTTTCTTT
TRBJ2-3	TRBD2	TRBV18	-	CASSALAGADTQYF	TGTGCCAGCTCAGCTCTAGCGGGGGCAGATACGCAGTATTTT
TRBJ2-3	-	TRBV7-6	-	CASSIPPGANTDTQYF	TGTGCCAGCAGCATCCCGCCGGGAGCCAACACAGATACGCAGTATTTT
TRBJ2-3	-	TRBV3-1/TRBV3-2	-	CASSQELGGGGFDTQYF	TGTGCCAGCAGCCAAGAATTGGGAGGCGGAGGGTTTGATACGCAGTATTTT
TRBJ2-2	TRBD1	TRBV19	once	CATKGQANTGELFF	TGTGCCACGAAGGGACAGGCGAACACCGGGGAGCTGTTTTTT
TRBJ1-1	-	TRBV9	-	CASSSGHQNTEAFF	TGTGCCAGCAGCTCGGGACACCAGAACACTGAAGCTTTCTTT
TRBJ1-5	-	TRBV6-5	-	CASSYSGGHNQPQHF	TGTGCCAGCAGTTACTCAGGCGGCCACAATCAGCCCCAGCATTTT
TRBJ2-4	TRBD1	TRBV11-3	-	CASSLGTGIAKNIQYF	TGTGCCAGCAGCCTAGGGACAGGAATAGCCAAAAACATTCAGTACTTC
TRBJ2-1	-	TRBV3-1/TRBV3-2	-	CASSQEGPSGGPFYNEQFF	TGTGCCAGCAGCCAAGAGGGTCCATCCGGGGGGCCCTTTTACAATGAGCAGTTCTTC
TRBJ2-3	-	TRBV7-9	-	CASSNTLYGDTQYF	TGTGCCAGCAGCAATACCCTCTACGGAGATACGCAGTATTTT
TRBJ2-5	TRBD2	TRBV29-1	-	CSVGERGGSQKTQYF	TGCAGCGTTGGTGAGCGGGGGGGCAGTCAGAAGACCCAGTACTTC
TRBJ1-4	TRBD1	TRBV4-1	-	CASSHPDRVNEKLFF	TGCGCCAGCAGCCACCCCGACAGGGTTAATGAAAAACTGTTTTTT
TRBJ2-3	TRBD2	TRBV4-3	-	CASSPWIAGGGTDTQYF	TGCGCCAGCAGCCCTTGGATTGCGGGGGGGGGTACAGATACGCAGTATTTT
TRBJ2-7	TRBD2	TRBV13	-	CASSPRRSSGAYEQYF	TGTGCCAGCAGCCCTAGGCGAAGTAGCGGGGCCTACGAGCAGTACTTC
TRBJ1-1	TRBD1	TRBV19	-	CASSSRDRGRGYTEAFF	TGTGCCAGTAGCTCCCGGGACAGGGGAAGGGGGTACACTGAAGCTTTCTTT
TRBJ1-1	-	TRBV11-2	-	CASSLVGGVGTEAFF	TGTGCCAGCAGCTTAGTTGGAGGGGTCGGCACTGAAGCTTTCTTT
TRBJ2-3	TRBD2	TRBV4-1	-	CASSQGFSGGARKDTQYF	TGCGCCAGCAGCCAAGGATTCTCCGGGGGGGCTCGGAAAGATACGCAGTATTTT
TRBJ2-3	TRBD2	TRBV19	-	CASSFSPSGGGDTQYF	TGTGCCAGTAGCTTCTCCCCTAGCGGGGGCGGAGATACGCAGTATTTT
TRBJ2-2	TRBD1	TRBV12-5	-	CASGRQGLEGELFF	TGTGCTAGTGGCCGACAGGGTTTGGAGGGGGAGCTGTTTTTT
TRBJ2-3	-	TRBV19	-	CASGQGFGSDTQYF	TGTGCCAGTGGCCAGGGGTTTGGATCAGATACGCAGTATTTT
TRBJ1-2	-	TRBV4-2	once	CASSAGTLLLGEDGYTF	TGTGCCAGCAGCGCCGGGACACTACTTCTCGGTGAGGATGGCTACACCTTC
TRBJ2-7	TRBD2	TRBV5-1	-	CASSQASGGTYEQYF	TGCGCCAGCAGCCAAGCTAGCGGGGGAACCTACGAGCAGTACTTC
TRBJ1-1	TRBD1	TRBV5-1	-	CASSPGDRVDAFF	TGCGCCAGCAGCCCCGGGGACAGGGTGGATGCTTTCTTT
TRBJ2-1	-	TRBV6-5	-	CASIDSYNEQFF	TGTGCCAGCATCGACAGCTACAATGAGCAGTTCTTC
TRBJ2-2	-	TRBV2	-	CARRRGATNTGELFF	TGTGCCAGAAGACGGGGGGCCACTAACACCGGGGAGCTGTTTTTT
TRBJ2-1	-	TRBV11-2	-	CASSLAGGSYNEQFF	TGTGCCAGCAGCTTAGCCGGGGGTTCTTACAATGAGCAGTTCTTC
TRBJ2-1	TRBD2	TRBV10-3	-	CATISGGSYNEQFF	TGTGCCACCATAAGCGGGGGCTCCTACAATGAGCAGTTCTTC
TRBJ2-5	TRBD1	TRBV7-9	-	CASSPGQGLGTQYF	TGTGCCAGCAGCCCGGGACAGGGATTGGGGACCCAGTACTTC
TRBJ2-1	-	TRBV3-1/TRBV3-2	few	CASSQGYRNEQFF	TGTGCCAGCAGCCAAGGGTACAGGAACGAGCAGTTCTTC
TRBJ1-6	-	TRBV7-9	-	CASRTPGDSPLHF	TGTGCCAGCCGCACACCGGGTGATTCACCCCTCCACTTT
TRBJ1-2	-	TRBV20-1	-	CSAPNGYTF	TGCAGTGCCCCTAATGGCTACACCTTC
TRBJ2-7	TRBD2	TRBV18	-	CASSPPGGAYEQYF	TGTGCCAGCTCACCACCGGGAGGGGCCTACGAGCAGTACTTC
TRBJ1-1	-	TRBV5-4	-	CASSLTGNTEAFF	TGTGCCAGCAGCTTGACAGGGAACACTGAAGCTTTCTTT